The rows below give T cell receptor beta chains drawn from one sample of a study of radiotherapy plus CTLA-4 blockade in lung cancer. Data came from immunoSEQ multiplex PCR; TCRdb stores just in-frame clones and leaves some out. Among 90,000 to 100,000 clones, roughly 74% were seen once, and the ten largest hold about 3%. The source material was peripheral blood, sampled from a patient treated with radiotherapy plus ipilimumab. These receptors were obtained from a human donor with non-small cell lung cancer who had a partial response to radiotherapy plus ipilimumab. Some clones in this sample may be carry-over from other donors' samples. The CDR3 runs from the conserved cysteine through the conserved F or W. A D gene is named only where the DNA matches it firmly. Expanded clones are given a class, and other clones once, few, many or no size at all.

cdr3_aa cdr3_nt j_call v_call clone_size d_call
CASSLTGSGGNQPQHF TGTGCCAGCAGCTTGACAGGGTCTGGAGGCAATCAGCCCCAGCATTTT TRBJ1-5 TRBV5-4 . .
CASSMGVAGVSPLHF TGTGCCAGTAGTATGGGCGTAGCGGGAGTTTCACCCCTCCACTTT TRBJ1-6 TRBV19 few .
CASSLDPVVAGGLGLHEQYF TGTGCCAGCAGCTTAGACCCCGTCGTGGCAGGTGGTTTGGGTCTACACGAGCAGTACTTC TRBJ2-7 TRBV11-2 . .
CASSLDRNEQFF TGTGCCAGCAGCTTGGATCGTAATGAGCAGTTCTTC TRBJ2-1 TRBV5-4 . .
CASRASRLETQYF TGTGCCAGCAGAGCCTCTAGACTAGAGACCCAGTACTTC TRBJ2-5 TRBV27 . .
CASSLVTGTGYTF TGTGCCAGCAGCTTGGTGACAGGGACTGGCTACACCTTC TRBJ1-2 TRBV4-2 few TRBD1
CASSLAGQNTEAFF TGTGCCAGCAGCTTAGCAGGACAGAACACTGAAGCTTTCTTT TRBJ1-1 TRBV7-8 few .
CASSSRRNAGGTNEQFF TGTGCCAGCAGCTCCCGTAGGAATGCGGGAGGGACCAATGAGCAGTTCTTC TRBJ2-1 TRBV11-3 . TRBD2
CAWVGTAYNEQFF TGTGCCTGGGTAGGGACTGCCTACAATGAGCAGTTCTTC TRBJ2-1 TRBV30 once .
CASSESRADNSPLHF TGCGCCAGCAGTGAGTCCAGGGCCGATAATTCACCCCTCCACTTT TRBJ1-6 TRBV10-2 few .
CASTDRTTTYGYTF TGTGCCAGCACCGACCGTACTACCACTTATGGCTACACCTTC TRBJ1-2 TRBV28 . .
CASSPLVSSGGKNTQYF TGTGCCAGCAGCCCCTTAGTATCTAGCGGGGGGAAAAATACGCAGTATTTT TRBJ2-3 TRBV27 . TRBD2
CASSSRSGGLFF TGTGCCAGCAGTTCACGTAGCGGGGGTCTGTTCTTC TRBJ2-1 TRBV6-5 . TRBD2
CASSLSGADTQYF TGTGCCAGCAGCTTATCCGGGGCAGATACGCAGTATTTT TRBJ2-3 TRBV7-3 . .
CASSFDRTGGRDGYTF TGTGCCAGCAGCTTTGATCGGACAGGGGGCAGGGATGGCTACACCTTC TRBJ1-2 TRBV7-2 . TRBD1
CASTSEFSGGGQYF TGTGCCAGCACCTCCGAATTTAGCGGGGGTGGGCAGTACTTC TRBJ2-7 TRBV7-2 few TRBD2
CATSRVPGNNEKLFF TGTGCCACCAGCAGAGTTCCAGGGAACAATGAAAAACTGTTTTTT TRBJ1-4 TRBV15 once .
CASSPRTGGAYGYTF TGTGCCAGCTCACCCAGGACAGGGGGCGCGTATGGCTACACCTTC TRBJ1-2 TRBV18 . TRBD1
CARSLSPRSVPSPGTSGPYEQYF TGTGCCAGAAGCTTAAGTCCGCGTTCAGTACCGAGTCCGGGGACTAGCGGTCCCTACGAGCAGTACTTC TRBJ2-7 TRBV5-3 . TRBD2
CASSWGDRGRVAQYF TGTGCCAGCAGCTGGGGGGACAGGGGGCGAGTGGCGCAGTATTTT TRBJ2-3 TRBV7-2 . TRBD1
CASSPPSRPGELFF TGTGCCAGCAGCCCGCCGTCTAGACCCGGGGAGCTGTTTTTT TRBJ2-2 TRBV5-6 . .
CAWNQGGNTEAFF TGTGCCTGGAATCAGGGGGGGAACACTGAAGCTTTCTTT TRBJ1-1 TRBV30 . TRBD1
CATASGSWGYTF TGTGCCACCGCCTCGGGGAGTTGGGGCTACACCTTC TRBJ1-2 TRBV19 . .
CASSGGKSGGAWEQFF TGTGCCAGCAGCGGAGGGAAAAGCGGGGGGGCCTGGGAGCAGTTCTTC TRBJ2-1 TRBV9 . TRBD2
CASSAQAWNTEAFF TGTGCCAGTAGTGCCCAAGCGTGGAACACTGAAGCTTTCTTT TRBJ1-1 TRBV19 . .
CASSERQISYEQYF TGTGCCAGCAGTGAACGACAGATCTCCTACGAGCAGTACTTC TRBJ2-7 TRBV2 . .
CASSPNRNPDTQYF TGTGCCAGCAGTCCAAACAGGAATCCAGATACGCAGTATTTT TRBJ2-3 TRBV27 . .
CASSLRGLAGSSYNEQFF TGTGCCAGCAGTCTTCGGGGCCTAGCGGGAAGCTCCTACAATGAGCAGTTCTTC TRBJ2-1 TRBV2 . TRBD2
CSVVFNTDTQYF TGCAGCGTTGTGTTCAACACAGATACGCAGTATTTT TRBJ2-3 TRBV29-1 . .
CASSPQQQETQYF TGTGCCAGCTCACCGCAACAGCAAGAGACCCAGTACTTC TRBJ2-5 TRBV18 . .
CASSDGQGYNSPLHF TGTGCCAGCAGCGATGGACAGGGCTATAATTCACCCCTCCACTTT TRBJ1-6 TRBV9 . TRBD1
CASSQGVGLGDEQFF TGCGCCAGCAGCCAAGGGGTGGGACTAGGTGATGAGCAGTTCTTC TRBJ2-1 TRBV4-3 . TRBD2